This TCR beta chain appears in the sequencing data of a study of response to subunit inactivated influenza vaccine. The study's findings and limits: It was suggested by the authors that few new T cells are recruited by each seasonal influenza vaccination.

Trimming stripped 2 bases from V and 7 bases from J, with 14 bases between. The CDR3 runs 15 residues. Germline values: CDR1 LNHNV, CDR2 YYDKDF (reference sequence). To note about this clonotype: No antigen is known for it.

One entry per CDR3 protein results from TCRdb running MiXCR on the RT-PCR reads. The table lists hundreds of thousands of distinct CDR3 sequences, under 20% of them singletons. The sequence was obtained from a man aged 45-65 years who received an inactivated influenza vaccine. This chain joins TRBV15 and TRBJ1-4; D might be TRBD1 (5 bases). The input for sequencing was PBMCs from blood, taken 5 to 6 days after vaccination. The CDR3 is CATSRTRVGGEKLFF. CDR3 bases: TGTGCCACCAGCAGAACCCGCGTGGGGGGTGAAAAACTGTTTTTT. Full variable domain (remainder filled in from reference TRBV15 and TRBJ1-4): DAMVIQNPRYQVTQFGKPVTLSCSQTLNHNVMYWYQQKSSQAPKLLFHYYDKDFNNEADTPDNFQSRRPNTSFCFLDIRSPGLGDTAMYLCATSRTRVGGEKLFFGSGTQLSVL.